This T cell receptor (beta chain) comes out of a study of Ad26.COV2.S vaccination and SARS-CoV-2 variants. Study-level information: Once, or twice with 56 days between doses, Ad26.COV2.S was given intramuscularly. Study outcomes and limitations: Relative to placebo recipients, vaccine recipients exhibited elevated spike-specific TCR breadth.

As concerns this clone: Its specificity is unknown.

Treatment here: 15 to 20 received Ad26.COV2.S at low or high dose, single or two shots; about 5 received placebo; per-sample allocation not given. Collection of the samples took place on day 63 after the first injection of vaccine or placebo. It was Wuhan-strain SARS-CoV-2 spike that the Ad26 vaccine vector expressed. The CDR3 spans 11 residues. Germline loops: CDR1 GTSNPN, CDR2 SVGIG (reference sequence). Trimming took 5 bases from V and 15 from J; bases not matched to a gene: 10. Assay: immunoSEQ multiplex PCR; the TCRdb copy retains only in-frame clones and omits some. The repertoire consists of roughly 700,000 clones, with approximately 88% occurring once and the leading ten covering roughly 1.5%.

The chain is built from TRBV30 and TRBJ2-1, with TRBD1 matching over 7 bases. The material was peripheral blood, obtained in a trial of Ad26.COV2.S vaccine versus placebo. The TCR originated in a person aged 18-65 years who received the Ad26.COV2.S COVID-19 vaccine or a placebo. CDR3 sequence reads: CAWWGQLFLFF. The CDR3 coding sequence is TGTGCCTGGTGGGGACAGCTTTTTCTGTTCTTC.